This TCR beta chain was captured by sequencing in a study of blood T cell repertoires in COVID-19. On the study more broadly: COVID-19 samples from acute and convalescent phases originated in the United States, Italy and Spain. From T cells, B-cell-depleted T cells, or PBMCs came the material, which was cDNA or gDNA.

V was cut by 5 bases and J by 4 bases, with 15 bases left in between. Germline V gene lookup returns CDR1 SGHVS and CDR2 FNYEAQ. The CDR3 extends over 15 amino acids. In the original workflow: Estimates of nucleated cell counts were drawn from the amplification of reference gene primers. The assay was immunoSEQ multiplex PCR, and TCRdb's table has in-frame clones only and misses some. The DNA was the basis for D and trimming; V, J and clone size are from that table. This table holds 130,000 or so clones, approximately 90% found once. This TCR derives from a human donor in a cohort sampled during active COVID-19. The chain combines TRBV7-6 with TRBJ1-3; D is ambiguous. The sequenced sample consisted of peripheral blood. The CDR3 sequence: CASSLRGESGNTIYF. The CDR3 DNA follows: TGTGCCAGCAGCCTTCGTGGAGAGAGCGGAAACACCATATATTTT. The full variable domain, completed using reference TRBV7-6 and TRBJ1-3, is GAGVSQSPRYKVTKRGQDVALRCDPISGHVSLYWYRQALGQGPEFLTYFNYEAQQDKSGLPNDRFSAERPEGSISTLTIQRTEQRDSAMYRCASSLRGESGNTIYFGEGSWLTVV.